This TCR beta chain derives from a study of spatial heterogeneity in lung cancer. Whole-study context: TCR and UMI combinations that were unique each appeared, on average, more than ten times in raw reads.

This clonotype was detected ten times or more. This beta chain is an unintended read in a library built for alpha chains; its size means little. Each CDR3 protein gets one entry after TCRdb re-called the 5' RACE reads with MiXCR. The sample yields thousands of distinct CDR3 sequences, under 4.5% seen once. Germline V gene data show CDR1 as SGHTA and CDR2 as FQGNSA. The ends were cut back, 7 bases at V and 4 bases at J, with 5 bases in the middle. The CDR3 totals 12 residues. Specified time point: sample taken at primary tumor resection. In each case, whole RNA from tumor, nontumor lung or frozen PBMC was sequenced unsorted. The donor group consisted of 55 to 85 patients who had untreated, early-stage non-small cell lung cancer.

Sequencing used normal lung tissue next to the tumor, obtained at surgery. This TCR came from a female donor with early-stage non-small cell lung cancer. The chain recombines TRBV7-2 with TRBJ1-6; D gene uncertain. Written as DNA, the CDR3 is TGTGCCAGCACCACTTATAATTCACCCCTCCACTTT. Translation gives CASTTYNSPLHF.